Each of the 19 T cell receptor beta chains below was sequenced from the same sample in a study of shared clonotypes between healthy human individuals. Cells designated naive CD8 were CD45RO-negative and were positively selected for CCR7, with terminally differentiated effector memory CD45RA+ cells excluded. The data were produced by immunoSEQ multiplex PCR, yet TCRdb's version contains in-frame clones alone and is incomplete. Here the sample spans some 800,000 clones, 80% to 95% being singletons. Specimen: naive CD8+ T cells sorted from blood. Receptors were obtained from a young man in good health.

This clone was observed a handful of times. Other DNA sequences in this specimen translate into the identical CDR3. The chain couples TRBV9 to TRBJ2-2; D call uncertain. This CDR3 contains 13 residues. Germline assignment: CDR1 SGDLS and CDR2 YYNGEE. Trimming pared 0 bases from V and 1 base from J, leaving 1 base between. CDR3 region: CASSVGNTGELFF. The CDR3 coding sequence is TGTGCCAGCAGCGTAGGGAACACCGGGGAGCTGTTTTTT.

The chain links TRBV7-6 to TRBJ1-1; D is unclear. Germline CDR1 and CDR2: SGHVS and FNYEAQ. This CDR3 is 14 amino acids long. The V gene lost 7 bases and the J gene lost 4 bases, with 16 bases spanning the gap. CDR3 region: CASTPLGEGTEAFF. The DNA for the CDR3 is TGTGCCAGCACACCTCTGGGCGAGGGCACTGAAGCTTTCTTT.

This chain joins TRBV7-9 and TRBJ2-7; D tentatively fits TRBD1 or TRBD2 (6 bases each). The V and J ends lost 2 bases and 4 bases respectively, with 15 bases between them. Looked up from germline, CDR1 is SEHNR and CDR2 is FQNEAQ (reference sequence). The CDR3 sequence is 15 residues long. The CDR3 DNA reads as TGTGCCAGCAGCTTACCCGGGGGCCCCAGTTACGAGCAGTACTTC. It is translated as CASSLPGGPSYEQYF.

This CDR3 is CASSDTTGTSGSTDTQYF. CDR3 nucleotide sequence: TGTGCCAGCAGTGACACCACCGGGACTAGCGGGAGCACAGATACGCAGTATTTT. This chain links TRBV6-4 with TRBJ2-3; the match to TRBD2 covers 12 bases. CDR3 length equals 18 residues. J lost 0 bases, V lost 2 bases, and 6 bases had no gene match. Germline lookup yields CDR1 MRHNA and CDR2 SNTAGT.

This clone was counted once. The genes are TRBV7-9 and TRBJ2-1; 8 nucleotides line up with TRBD1. The CDR3 loop spans 15 amino acids. Germline loops: CDR1 SEHNR, CDR2 FQNEAQ (reference sequence). V dropped 5 bases and J dropped 6; count of bases not matched to a gene: 9. The CDR3 sequence: CASSNPGQDRNEQFF. Written as DNA, the CDR3 is TGTGCCAGCAGCAACCCGGGACAGGATCGCAATGAGCAGTTCTTC.

V is TRBV7-9 and J is TRBJ1-5; TRBD1 matches at 9 bases. Germline CDR1 SEHNR, CDR2 FQNEAQ (reference sequence). There are 14 residues in the CDR3. Trimming removed 4 bases from V and 6 bases from J; junction bases left unmatched: 4. The CDR3 is CASSSQGASQPQHF. The DNA for the CDR3 is TGTGCCAGCAGCTCACAGGGGGCGTCTCAGCCCCAGCATTTT.

The chain uses TRBV11-2 and TRBJ2-1; D unresolved. The CDR3 is made up of 11 amino acids. V was clipped by 2 bases and J by 6 bases, with 2 bases between them. The V gene's germline CDR1 is SGHAT and CDR2 FQNNGV. The CDR3, as DNA: TGTGCCAGCAGCTTACTCAATGAGCAGTTCTTC. Translation gives CASSLLNEQFF.

The chain joins TRBV7-9 to TRBJ2-7; 8 bases map to TRBD2. Looked up from germline, CDR1 is SEHNR and CDR2 is FQNEAQ (reference sequence). V lost 5 bases, J lost 3 bases, and 9 bases stayed unmatched. There are 15 residues in the CDR3. CDR3 in amino acids: CASSAGSGGYYEQYF. For the CDR3, the DNA is TGTGCCAGCAGCGCAGGGAGCGGGGGCTACTACGAGCAGTACTTC.

The chain combines TRBV11-2 with TRBJ2-7; 8 bases line up with TRBD1. CDR1 and CDR2 (germline): SGHAT, FQNNGV. The CDR3 length is 14 residues. V lost 8 bases, J lost 3 bases, and 9 bases stayed unmatched. CDR3 protein: CASSTGTGHYEQYF. The CDR3 DNA sequence: TGTGCCAGCTCAACCGGGACAGGACACTACGAGCAGTACTTC. The full variable domain, rest sourced from reference TRBV11-2 and TRBJ2-7, is EAGVAQSPRYKIIEKRQSVAFWCNPISGHATLYWYQQILGQGPKLLIQFQNNGVVDDSQLPKDRFSAERLKGVDSTLKIQPAKLEDSAVYLCASSTGTGHYEQYFGPGTRLTVT.

The chain is built from TRBV5-1 and TRBJ2-7; perhaps TRBD2 as D (5 bases). The CDR3 is 14 residues long. Germline V gene data show CDR1 as SGHRS and CDR2 as YFSETQ. V was trimmed by 8 bases and J by 5 bases, leaving 20 bases between them. The CDR3 here is CASSIANTFHEQYF. CDR3 nucleotide sequence: TGCGCCAGTTCAATAGCGAATACCTTCCACGAGCAGTACTTC.

This chain uses TRBV16 with TRBJ2-7; 13 bases match TRBD2. In germline, CDR1 is KGHSY, CDR2 FQNENV. V trimming: 4 bases; J trimming: 3 bases; junction bases outside the gene matches: 9. This CDR3 region has 17 residues. The CDR3 reads CASSPPAGLAGFYEQYF. In DNA, the CDR3 is TGTGCCAGCAGCCCTCCTGCGGGACTAGCGGGGTTCTACGAGCAGTACTTC.

The V call is TRBV9, the J call TRBJ2-7; D remains ambiguous. V was pared by 0 bases and J by 3 bases, with 10 bases between. Looked up from germline, CDR1 is SGDLS and CDR2 is YYNGEE. CDR3 length equals 14 residues. CDR3 sequence (DNA): TGTGCCAGCAGCGTAGATAGGGCACACTACGAGCAGTACTTC. Translation: CASSVDRAHYEQYF.

The gene calls are TRBV5-1 and TRBJ1-3, with D uncertain. From germline, CDR1 is SGHRS and CDR2 YFSETQ. V lost 0 bases and J lost 2, with 12 bases in between. The CDR3 length is 16 residues. CDR3 amino acids: CASSLAGGGAGNTIYF. The CDR3 DNA reads as TGCGCCAGCAGCTTGGCGGGCGGAGGAGCTGGAAACACCATATATTTT.

The chain recombines TRBV7-9 with TRBJ2-7, with TRBD1 identical over 8 bases. The CDR3 covers 15 residues. V gave up 5 bases and J gave up 5 bases; unmatched junction bases: 11. The germline gives CDR1 SEHNR, CDR2 FQNEAQ (reference sequence). CDR3 in amino acids: CASSHRDRGSHEQYF. The CDR3, as DNA: TGTGCCAGCAGCCACCGCGACAGGGGTTCCCACGAGCAGTACTTC.

The V call is TRBV27, the J call TRBJ2-7; perhaps TRBD1 as D (5 bases). Trimming removed 3 bases from V and 3 bases from J, with 15 bases in between. The CDR3 totals 15 residues. Germline V CDR1 and CDR2: MNHEY, SMNVEV (reference sequence). The CDR3 protein is CASSFGRSGIYEQYF. CDR3 nucleotides: TGTGCCAGCAGTTTCGGTCGGTCAGGGATCTACGAGCAGTACTTC.

The chain joins TRBV6-1 to TRBJ1-4; D unclear. Germline loops: CDR1 MNHNS, CDR2 SASEGT. The V end lost 3 bases, the J end lost 0 bases, and 14 bases lay between the germline ends. The CDR3 totals 17 residues. The CDR3 nucleotides read TGTGCCAGCAGTGATATCCAGATTATTTCAACTAATGAAAAACTGTTTTTT. Residues: CASSDIQIISTNEKLFF.

This CDR3 reads CSVEQEETQYF. As DNA, the CDR3 is TGCAGCGTTGAACAGGAAGAGACCCAGTACTTC. The rearrangement joins TRBV29-1 to TRBJ2-5; no clear D gene. The CDR3 is 11 amino acids. The V and J ends lost 2 bases and 3 bases respectively, with 4 bases between them. CDR1 and CDR2 (germline): SQVTM, ANQGSEA.

This clone was seen once. V gene TRBV7-8 combines with J gene TRBJ2-5; 8 nucleotides line up with TRBD1. CDR3 length: 14 residues. V gave up 7 bases and J gave up 2 bases; unmatched junction bases: 6. Germline V gene lookup returns CDR1 SGHVS and CDR2 FQNEAQ. The CDR3 nucleotides are TGTGCCAGCAAATTCTGGACAGGGCAAGAGACCCAGTACTTC. It codes for CASKFWTGQETQYF.

The chain recombines TRBV7-9 with TRBJ2-7; 10 nucleotides agree with TRBD2. CDR1 and CDR2 (germline): SEHNR, FQNEAQ (reference sequence). The CDR3 has 16 residues. With V trimmed by 5 bases and J by 2 bases, 9 bases remained unmatched. The CDR3 DNA is TGTGCCAGCAGCCGGAGCGGGAGGGCCGATACCTACGAGCAGTACTTC. Protein: CASSRSGRADTYEQYF.